What follows is one TCR beta chain and its context. Germline lookup yields CDR1 GTSNPN and CDR2 SVGIG (reference sequence). V lost 0 bases to trimming and J lost 0 bases, with 9 bases between them. This CDR3 is built from 15 residues. Sequenced by immunoSEQ multiplex PCR; TCRdb stores in-frame clones only, minus some. The data hold 2 million or so clones, with over 85% observed a single time. The sample belongs to a study of shared clonotypes between healthy human individuals. The chain combines TRBV30 with TRBJ1-3, with unresolved D. Material for sequencing was naive CD4+ T cells sorted from blood. The subset: CD45RA+ positively selected. The TCR comes from a man between 18 and 29 years old in good health. The CDR3 nucleotides read TGTGCCTGGAGTGTAAACCTCCTCTCTGGAAACACCATATATTTT. As protein: CAWSVNLLSGNTIYF.